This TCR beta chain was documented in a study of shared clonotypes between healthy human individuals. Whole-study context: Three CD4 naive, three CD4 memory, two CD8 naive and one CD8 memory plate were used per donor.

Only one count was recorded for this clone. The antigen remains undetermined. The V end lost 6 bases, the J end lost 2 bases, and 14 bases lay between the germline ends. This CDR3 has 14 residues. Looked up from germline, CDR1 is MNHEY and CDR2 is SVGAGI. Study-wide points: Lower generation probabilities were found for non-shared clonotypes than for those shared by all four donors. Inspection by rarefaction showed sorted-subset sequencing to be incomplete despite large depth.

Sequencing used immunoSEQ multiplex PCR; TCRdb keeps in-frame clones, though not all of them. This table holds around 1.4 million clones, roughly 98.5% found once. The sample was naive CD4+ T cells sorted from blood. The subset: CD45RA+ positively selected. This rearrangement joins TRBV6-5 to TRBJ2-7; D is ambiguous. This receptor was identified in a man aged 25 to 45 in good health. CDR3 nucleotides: TGTGCCAGCAGGCGCACTACTGCTGCCTACGAGCAGTACTTC. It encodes CASRRTTAAYEQYF.